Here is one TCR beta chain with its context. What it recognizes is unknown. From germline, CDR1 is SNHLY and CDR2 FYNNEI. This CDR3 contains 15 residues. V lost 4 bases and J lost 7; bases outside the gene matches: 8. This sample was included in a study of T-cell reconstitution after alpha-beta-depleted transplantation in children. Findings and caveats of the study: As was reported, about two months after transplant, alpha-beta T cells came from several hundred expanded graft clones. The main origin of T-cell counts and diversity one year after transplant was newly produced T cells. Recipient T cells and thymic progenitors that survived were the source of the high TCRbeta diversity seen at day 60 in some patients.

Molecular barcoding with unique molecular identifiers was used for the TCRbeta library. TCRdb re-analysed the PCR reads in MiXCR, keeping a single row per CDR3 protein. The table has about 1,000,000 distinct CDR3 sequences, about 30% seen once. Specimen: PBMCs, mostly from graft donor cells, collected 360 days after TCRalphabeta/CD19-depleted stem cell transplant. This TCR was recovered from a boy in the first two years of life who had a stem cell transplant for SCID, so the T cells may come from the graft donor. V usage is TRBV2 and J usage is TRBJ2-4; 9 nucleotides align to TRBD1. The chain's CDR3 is CASSAGQGRGNIQYF. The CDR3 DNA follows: TGTGCCAGCAGTGCCGGACAGGGGAGGGGGAACATTCAGTACTTC.